The clone carrying this TCR beta chain appeared once. Its antigen is still unknown. The sample is drawn from a study of cytomegalovirus exposure and HLA in healthy donors. The method was immunoSEQ multiplex PCR; TCRdb's version includes in-frame clones alone and lacks a portion of them. The table lists 50,000 to 65,000 clones, about 96% of them singletons. This CDR3 spans 15 amino acids. The germline V gene has CDR1 SGHAT and CDR2 FQNNGV. With 1 base removed from V and 4 bases from J, the gap between germline ends came to 14 bases. Study outcomes and limitations: Researchers counted roughly 160 TCR beta chains as cytomegalovirus-associated. A classifier reportedly called cytomegalovirus status with high sensitivity and specificity. In a later analysis, first-cohort TCR clusters were found to tend to co-occur in the approximately 120 validation repertoires.

The J gene is TRBJ2-7, the V gene TRBV11-2; tentative D call: TRBD1 (6 bases). The sequence came from a woman aged 18-29 years in good health and CMV-seronegative. Sequencing input: PBMCs. CDR3 protein: CASSLVPGTMYEQYF. DNA of the CDR3: TGTGCCAGCAGCTTAGTTCCAGGGACAATGTACGAGCAGTACTTC.